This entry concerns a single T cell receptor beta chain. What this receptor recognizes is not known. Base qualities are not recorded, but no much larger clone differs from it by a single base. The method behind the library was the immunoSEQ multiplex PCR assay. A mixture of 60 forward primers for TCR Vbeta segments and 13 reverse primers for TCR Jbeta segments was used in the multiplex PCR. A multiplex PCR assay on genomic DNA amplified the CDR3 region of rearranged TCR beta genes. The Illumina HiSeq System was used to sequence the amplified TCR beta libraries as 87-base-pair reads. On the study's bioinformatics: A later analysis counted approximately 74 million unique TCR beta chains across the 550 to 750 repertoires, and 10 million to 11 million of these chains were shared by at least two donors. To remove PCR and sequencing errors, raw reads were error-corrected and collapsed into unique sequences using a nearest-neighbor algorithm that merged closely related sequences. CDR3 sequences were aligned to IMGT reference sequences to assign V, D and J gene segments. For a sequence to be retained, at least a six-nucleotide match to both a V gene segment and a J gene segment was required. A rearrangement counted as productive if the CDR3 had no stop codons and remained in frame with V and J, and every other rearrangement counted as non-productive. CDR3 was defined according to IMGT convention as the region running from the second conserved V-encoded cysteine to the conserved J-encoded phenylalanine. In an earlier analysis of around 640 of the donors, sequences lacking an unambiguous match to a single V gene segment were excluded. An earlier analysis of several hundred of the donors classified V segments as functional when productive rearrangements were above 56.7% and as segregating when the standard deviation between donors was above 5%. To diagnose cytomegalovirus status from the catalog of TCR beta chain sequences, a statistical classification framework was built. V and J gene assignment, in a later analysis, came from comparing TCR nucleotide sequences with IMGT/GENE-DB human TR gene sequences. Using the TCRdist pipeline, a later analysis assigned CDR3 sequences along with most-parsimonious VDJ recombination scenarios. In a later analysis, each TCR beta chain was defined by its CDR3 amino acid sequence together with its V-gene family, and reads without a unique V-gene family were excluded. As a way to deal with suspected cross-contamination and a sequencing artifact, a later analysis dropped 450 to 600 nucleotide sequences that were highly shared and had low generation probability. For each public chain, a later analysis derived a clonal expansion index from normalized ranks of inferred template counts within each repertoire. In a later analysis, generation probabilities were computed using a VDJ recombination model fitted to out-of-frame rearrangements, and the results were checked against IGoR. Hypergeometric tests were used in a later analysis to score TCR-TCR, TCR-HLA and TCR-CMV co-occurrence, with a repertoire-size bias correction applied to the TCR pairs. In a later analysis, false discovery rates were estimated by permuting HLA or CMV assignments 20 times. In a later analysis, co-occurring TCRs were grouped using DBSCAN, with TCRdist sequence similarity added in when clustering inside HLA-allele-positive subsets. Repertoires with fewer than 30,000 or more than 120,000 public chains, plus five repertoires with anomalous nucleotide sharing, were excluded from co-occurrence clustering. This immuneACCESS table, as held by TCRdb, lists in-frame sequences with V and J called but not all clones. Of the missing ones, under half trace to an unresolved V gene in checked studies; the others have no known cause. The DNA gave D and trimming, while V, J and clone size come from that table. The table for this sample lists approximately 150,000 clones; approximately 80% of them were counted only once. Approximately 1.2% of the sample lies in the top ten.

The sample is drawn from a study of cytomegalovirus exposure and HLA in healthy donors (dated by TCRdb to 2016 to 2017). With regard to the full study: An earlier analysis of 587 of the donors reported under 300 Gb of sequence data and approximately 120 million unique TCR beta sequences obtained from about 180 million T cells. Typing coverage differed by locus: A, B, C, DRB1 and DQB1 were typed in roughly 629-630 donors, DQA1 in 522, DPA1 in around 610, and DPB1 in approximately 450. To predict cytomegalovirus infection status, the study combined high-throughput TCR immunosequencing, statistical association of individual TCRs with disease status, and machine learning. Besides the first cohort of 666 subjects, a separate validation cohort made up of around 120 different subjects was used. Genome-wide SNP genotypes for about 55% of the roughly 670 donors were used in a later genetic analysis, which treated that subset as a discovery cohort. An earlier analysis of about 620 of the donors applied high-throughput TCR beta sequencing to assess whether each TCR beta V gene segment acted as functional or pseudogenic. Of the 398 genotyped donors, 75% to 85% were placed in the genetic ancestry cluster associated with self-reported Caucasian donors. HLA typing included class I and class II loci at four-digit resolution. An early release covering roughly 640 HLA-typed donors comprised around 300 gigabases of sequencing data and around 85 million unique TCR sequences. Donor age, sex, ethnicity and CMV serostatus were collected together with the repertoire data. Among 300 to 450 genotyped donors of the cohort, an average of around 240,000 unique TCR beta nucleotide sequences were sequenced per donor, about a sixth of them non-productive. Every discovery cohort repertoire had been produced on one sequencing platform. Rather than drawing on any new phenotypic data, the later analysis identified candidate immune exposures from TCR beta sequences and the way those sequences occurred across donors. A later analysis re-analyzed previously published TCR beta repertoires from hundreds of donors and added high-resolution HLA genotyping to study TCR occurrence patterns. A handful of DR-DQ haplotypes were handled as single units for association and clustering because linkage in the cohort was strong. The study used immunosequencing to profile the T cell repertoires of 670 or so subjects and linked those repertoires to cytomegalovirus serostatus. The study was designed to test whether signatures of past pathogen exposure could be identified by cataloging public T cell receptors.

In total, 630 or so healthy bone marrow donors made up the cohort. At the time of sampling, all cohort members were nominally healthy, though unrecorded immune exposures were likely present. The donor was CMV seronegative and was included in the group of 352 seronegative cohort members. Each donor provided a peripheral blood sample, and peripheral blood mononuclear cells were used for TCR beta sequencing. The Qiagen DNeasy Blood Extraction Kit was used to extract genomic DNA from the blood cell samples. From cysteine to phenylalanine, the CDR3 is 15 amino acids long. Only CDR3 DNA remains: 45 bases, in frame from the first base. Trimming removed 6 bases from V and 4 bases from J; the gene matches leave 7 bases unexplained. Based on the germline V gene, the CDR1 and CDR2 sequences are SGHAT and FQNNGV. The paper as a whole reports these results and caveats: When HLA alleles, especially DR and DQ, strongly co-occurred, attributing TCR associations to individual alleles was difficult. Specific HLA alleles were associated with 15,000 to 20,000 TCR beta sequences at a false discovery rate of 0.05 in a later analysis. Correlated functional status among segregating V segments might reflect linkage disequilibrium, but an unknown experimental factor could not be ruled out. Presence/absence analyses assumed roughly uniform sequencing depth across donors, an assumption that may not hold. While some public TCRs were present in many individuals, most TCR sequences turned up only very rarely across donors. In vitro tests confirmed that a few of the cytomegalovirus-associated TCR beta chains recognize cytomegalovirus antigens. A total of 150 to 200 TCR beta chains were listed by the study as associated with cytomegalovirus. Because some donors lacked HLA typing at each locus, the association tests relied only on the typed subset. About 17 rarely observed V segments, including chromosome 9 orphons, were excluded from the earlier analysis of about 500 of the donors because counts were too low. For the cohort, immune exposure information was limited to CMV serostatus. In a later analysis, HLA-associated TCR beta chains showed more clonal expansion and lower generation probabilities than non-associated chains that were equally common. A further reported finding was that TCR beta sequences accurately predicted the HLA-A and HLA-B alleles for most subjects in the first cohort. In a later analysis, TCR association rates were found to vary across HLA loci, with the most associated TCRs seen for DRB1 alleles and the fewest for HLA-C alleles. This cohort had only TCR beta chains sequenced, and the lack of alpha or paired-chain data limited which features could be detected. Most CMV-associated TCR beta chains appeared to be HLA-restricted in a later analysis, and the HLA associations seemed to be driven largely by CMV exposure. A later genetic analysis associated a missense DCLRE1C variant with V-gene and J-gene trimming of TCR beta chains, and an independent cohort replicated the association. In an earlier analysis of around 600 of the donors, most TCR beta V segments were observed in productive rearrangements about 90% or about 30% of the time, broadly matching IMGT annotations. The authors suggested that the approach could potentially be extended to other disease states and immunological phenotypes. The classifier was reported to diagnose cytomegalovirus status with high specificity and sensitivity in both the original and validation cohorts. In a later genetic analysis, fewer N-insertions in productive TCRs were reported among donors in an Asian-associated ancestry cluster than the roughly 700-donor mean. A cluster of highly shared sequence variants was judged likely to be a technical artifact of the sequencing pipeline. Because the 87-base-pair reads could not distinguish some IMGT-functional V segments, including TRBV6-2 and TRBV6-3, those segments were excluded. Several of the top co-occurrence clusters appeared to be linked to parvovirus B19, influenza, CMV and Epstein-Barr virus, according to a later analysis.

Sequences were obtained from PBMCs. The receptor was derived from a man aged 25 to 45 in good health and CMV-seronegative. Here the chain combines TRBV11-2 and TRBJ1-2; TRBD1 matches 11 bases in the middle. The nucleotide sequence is TGTGCCAGCAGTTGGACAGGGGGCAACGGCTATGGCTACACCTTC. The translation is CASSWTGGNGYGYTF.